The clone carrying this TCR beta chain showed up just once. Its specificity is unknown. The repertoire was sequenced with immunoSEQ multiplex PCR; TCRdb's copy has only in-frame clones and lacks some. The repertoire holds 100,000 to 150,000 clones, with approximately 78% as singletons. This record belongs to a study of radiation and T cells in renal cell carcinoma. Study-level findings and limits: In blood, top tumor clones expanded by 2 weeks, shrinking by 4.

Germline CDR1 LNHDA, CDR2 SQIVND (reference sequence). This CDR3 is built from 18 residues. V dropped 4 bases and J dropped 2 bases, with 22 bases sitting between them. Noted time point: baseline pretreatment blood. Treatment of the sample: 15 Gy SBRT to primary tumor, nephrectomy 4 weeks later. Serial blood draws occurred at baseline and 2 and 4 weeks post-SBRT. The V call is TRBV19, the J call TRBJ2-3, with D perhaps given as TRBD1 or TRBD2 (6 bases each). This specimen consisted of blood, obtained from a patient whose treatment included radiotherapy and nephrectomy. The receptor was isolated from a woman aged 55-69 years with renal cell carcinoma. The CDR3 sequence: CASSRRGGSGASTDTQYF. The CDR3 coding sequence is TGTGCCAGTAGTAGAAGAGGGGGGTCCGGCGCGTCCACAGATACGCAGTATTTT.